This TCR beta chain originates from a study of cytomegalovirus exposure and HLA in healthy donors. Vbeta (60) and Jbeta (13) primers were used in the PCR. TCRdb's copy holds only in-frame clones and misses some; the assay was immunoSEQ multiplex PCR. In total, the table holds approximately 50,000 clones. The origin of this receptor is a male donor in good health and CMV-seronegative. What was sequenced was PBMCs.

CDR3 nucleotides: TGCGCCAGCAGCTATTTGGGGCCTTCGGGACTTATCACAGATACGCAGTATTTT. Translated, it gives CASSYLGPSGLITDTQYF. This chain links TRBV5-1 with TRBJ2-3; weak D call: TRBD2 (6 bases). Trimming pared 3 bases from V and 2 bases from J, leaving 22 bases between. Germline V gene sequence: CDR1 SGHRS, CDR2 YFSETQ. This CDR3 is built from 18 residues.